A single sample gave rise to the 12 T cell receptor beta chains below, sequenced in a study of vaccination effects on CD4 cells after COVID-19. Their cognate antigens are unknown. The culture ran for roughly ten days before CD4+ T cells were isolated. Measured with immunoSEQ multiplex PCR; TCRdb has only the in-frame clones, and not every one. The table records 40,000 or so clones, around 79% of them present only once. The sample was CD4+ T cells from PBMCs cultured without peptide, taken before COVID-19 vaccination. These receptors were taken from a human donor who received a COVID-19 vaccine.

This clone was found a few times. The chain has TRBV4-1 and TRBJ2-3, with 13 nucleotides matching TRBD2. The V gene's germline CDR1 is MGHRA and CDR2 YSYEKL. CDR3 length: 17 amino acids. V was clipped by 2 bases and J by 6 bases; unmatched bases: 8. The CDR3, as DNA: TGCGCCAGCAGCCAATTCGGACTAGCGGGGGTTGATGATACGCAGTATTTT. This codes for CASSQFGLAGVDDTQYF.

The V and J genes are TRBV29-1 and TRBJ2-7; D is tentatively TRBD1 or TRBD2 (5 bases each). The V gene lost 1 base and the J gene lost 6 bases, with 16 bases spanning the gap. The germline gives CDR1 SQVTM, CDR2 ANQGSEA. The CDR3 contains 14 residues. CDR3: CSVEAGQGEGEQYF. The CDR3 bases are TGCAGCGTTGAAGCCGGGCAGGGCGAGGGCGAGCAGTACTTC.

The chain is built from TRBV18 and TRBJ2-2; D is perhaps TRBD2 (6 bases). The CDR3 totals 15 residues. CDR1 and CDR2 from the germline V gene are KGHSH and LQKENI. Trimming took off 4 bases at V and 0 bases at J, with 9 bases between the two ends. The CDR3 DNA sequence: TGTGCCAGCTCACTGGAGGGGACGAACACCGGGGAGCTGTTTTTT. This codes for CASSLEGTNTGELFF.

This clone occurred a few times. The rearrangement uses TRBV7-9 and TRBJ2-1; 12 bases match TRBD1. V lost 5 bases and J lost 10; bases outside the gene matches: 6. CDR1 is SEHNR and CDR2 is FQNEAQ in the germline V gene (reference sequence). The CDR3 loop spans 14 amino acids. CDR3 loop: CASSTGQGAVEQFF. CDR3 DNA sequence: TGTGCCAGCAGCACGGGACAGGGGGCCGTGGAGCAGTTCTTC.

V and J are TRBV27 and TRBJ1-5, with 10 bases aligning to TRBD1. The CDR3 is 15 residues long. Unmatched junction bases numbered 0, after V lost 2 bases and J lost 2 bases. Per germline, CDR1 MNHEY and CDR2 SMNVEV (reference sequence). CDR3 amino acids: CASSLGTGGNQPQHF. The DNA of the CDR3 is TGTGCCAGCAGTTTAGGGACAGGGGGCAATCAGCCCCAGCATTTT.

This clone appeared once. The rearrangement joins TRBV5-6 to TRBJ2-6, with D maybe TRBD1 (6 bases). CDR1 and CDR2 (germline): SGHDT, YYEEEE. V lost 2 bases, J lost 0 bases, and 12 bases lay in between. CDR3 length equals 17 residues. The CDR3 nucleotides read TGTGCCAGCAGCTTCCGGGACACCTACTCTGGGGCCAACGTCCTGACTTTC. This codes for CASSFRDTYSGANVLTF.

This chain connects TRBV19 to TRBJ1-2; 11 bases fit TRBD1. With V trimmed by 9 bases and J by 5 bases, 5 bases remained unmatched. The germline gives CDR1 LNHDA, CDR2 SQIVND (reference sequence). The CDR3 spans 13 residues. For the CDR3, the DNA is TGTGCCAGCCGGGGGACAGGGGGTTATGGCTACACCTTC. Amino acid sequence: CASRGTGGYGYTF.

V gene TRBV10-2 combines with J gene TRBJ1-1, with a tentative D call TRBD1 (5 bases). V lost 4 bases, J lost 6 bases, and 9 bases lay in between. Looked up from germline, CDR1 is WSHSY and CDR2 is SAAADI. The CDR3 loop spans 12 amino acids. CDR3 loop: CASSARTSEAFF. The CDR3 DNA is TGCGCCAGCAGTGCAAGGACATCTGAAGCTTTCTTT.

The chain joins TRBV27 to TRBJ1-6, with D hard to call. This CDR3 comprises 15 residues. Trimming shortened V by 7 bases and J by 3 bases, and 13 bases separated the two germline ends. Germline loops: CDR1 MNHEY, CDR2 SMNVEV (reference sequence). CDR3 sequence reads: CASNKAGYYNSPLHF. CDR3 bases: TGTGCCAGCAACAAGGCGGGGTACTATAATTCACCCCTCCACTTT.

V gene TRBV5-8 combines with J gene TRBJ2-2; TRBD1 might be the D (6 bases). V shed 4 bases and J shed 6 bases, with 22 bases lying between them. The length of the CDR3 is 17 residues. CDR1 and CDR2 from the germline V gene are SGHTS and YDEGEE. CDR3 nucleotides: TGTGCCAGCAGCGCATCAACAGGGTTTGTGGGGGCCGGGGAGCTGTTTTTT. This gives the protein CASSASTGFVGAGELFF. The full variable domain, with the rest looked up from reference TRBV5-8 and TRBJ2-2, is EAGVTQSPTHLIKTRGQQATLRCSPISGHTSVYWYQQALGLGLQFLLWYDEGEERNRGNFPPRFSGRQFPNYSSELNVNALELEDSALYLCASSASTGFVGAGELFFGEGSRLTVL.

The chain couples TRBV24-1 to TRBJ2-1, with unresolved D. Per the germline V gene, CDR1 is KGHDR and CDR2 is SFDVKD. CDR3 length: 13 amino acids. Trimming left V 3 bases short and J 5 bases short, with 7 bases between. The CDR3 sequence: CATSDPMDNEQFF. CDR3 bases: TGTGCCACCAGTGATCCGATGGACAATGAGCAGTTCTTC.

The chain has TRBV13 and TRBJ2-2; 15 bases map to TRBD2. V lost 5 bases to trimming and J lost 1 base; unmatched junction nucleotides: 5. In germline, CDR1 is PRHDT, CDR2 FYEKMQ (reference sequence). The CDR3 is made up of 18 amino acids. CDR3 region: CASSPEGLAGGNTGELFF. The DNA for the CDR3 is TGTGCCAGCAGCCCCGAGGGACTAGCGGGGGGGAACACCGGGGAGCTGTTTTTT.